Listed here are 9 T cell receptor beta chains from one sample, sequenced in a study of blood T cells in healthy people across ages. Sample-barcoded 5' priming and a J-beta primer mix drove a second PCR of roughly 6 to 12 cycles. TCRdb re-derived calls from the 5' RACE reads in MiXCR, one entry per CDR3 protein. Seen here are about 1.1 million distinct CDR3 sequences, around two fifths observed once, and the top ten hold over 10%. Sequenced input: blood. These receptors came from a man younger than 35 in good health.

The CDR3 region is CSARGLGGSTDTQYF. CDR3 coding DNA: TGCAGTGCTAGAGGCCTCGGGGGCAGCACAGATACGCAGTATTTT. This chain links TRBV20-1 with TRBJ2-3; D is tentatively TRBD1 or TRBD2 (6 bases each). Trimming removed 1 base at V and 0 bases at J, with 11 bases between. CDR1 is DFQATT and CDR2 is SNEGSKA in the germline V gene (reference sequence). This CDR3 has 15 amino acids.

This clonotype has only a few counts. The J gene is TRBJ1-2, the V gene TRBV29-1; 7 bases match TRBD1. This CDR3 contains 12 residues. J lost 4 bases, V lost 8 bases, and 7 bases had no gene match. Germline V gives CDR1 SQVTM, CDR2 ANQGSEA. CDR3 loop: CSTRTGGYGYTF. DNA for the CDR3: TGCAGCACCCGGACAGGAGGCTATGGCTACACCTTC.

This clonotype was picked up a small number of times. Here the CDR3 reads CASSQGISGANVLTF. CDR3 nucleotide sequence: TGCGCCAGCAGCCAAGGTATCTCTGGGGCCAACGTCCTGACTTTC. V is TRBV4-1 and J is TRBJ2-6; D is unresolved. The CDR3 runs 15 residues. Trimming cost V 1 base and J 0 bases, with 4 bases left between them. Germline assignment: CDR1 MGHRA and CDR2 YSYEKL.

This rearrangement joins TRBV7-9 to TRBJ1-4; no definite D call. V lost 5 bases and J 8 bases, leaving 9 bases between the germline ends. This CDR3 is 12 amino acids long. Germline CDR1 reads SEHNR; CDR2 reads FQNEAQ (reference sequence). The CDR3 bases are TGTGCCAGCAGCCCGAGCTCCGAAAAACTGTTTTTT. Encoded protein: CASSPSSEKLFF.

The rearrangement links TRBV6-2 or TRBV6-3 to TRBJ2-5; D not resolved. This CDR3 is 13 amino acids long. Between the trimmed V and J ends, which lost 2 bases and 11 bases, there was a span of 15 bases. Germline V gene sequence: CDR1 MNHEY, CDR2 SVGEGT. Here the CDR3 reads CASSYERTNEQYF. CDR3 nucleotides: TGTGCCAGCAGTTACGAGCGAACCAATGAGCAGTACTTC.

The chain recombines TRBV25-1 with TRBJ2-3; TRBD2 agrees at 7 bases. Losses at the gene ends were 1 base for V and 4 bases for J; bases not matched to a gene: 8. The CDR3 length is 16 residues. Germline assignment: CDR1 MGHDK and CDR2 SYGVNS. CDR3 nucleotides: TGTGCCAGCAGTGAATTACCAGCGGGGAGCGCAGATACGCAGTATTTT. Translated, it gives CASSELPAGSADTQYF. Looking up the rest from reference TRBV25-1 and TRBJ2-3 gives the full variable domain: EADIYQTPRYLVIGTGKKITLECSQTMGHDKMYWYQQDPGMELHLIHYSYGVNSTEKGDLSSESTVSRIRTEHFPLTLESARPSHTSQYLCASSELPAGSADTQYFGPGTRLTVL.

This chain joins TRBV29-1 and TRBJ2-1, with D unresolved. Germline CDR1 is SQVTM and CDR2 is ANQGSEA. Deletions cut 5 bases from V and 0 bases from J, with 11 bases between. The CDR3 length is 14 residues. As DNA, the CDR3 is TGCAGCGTTAATCGACTGAGCTCCTACAATGAGCAGTTCTTC. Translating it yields CSVNRLSSYNEQFF.

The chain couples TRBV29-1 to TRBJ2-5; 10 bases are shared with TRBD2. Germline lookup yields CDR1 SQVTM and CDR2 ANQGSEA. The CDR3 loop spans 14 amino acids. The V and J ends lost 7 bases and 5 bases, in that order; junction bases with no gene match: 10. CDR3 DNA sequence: TGCAGCGGTGGTCCAGCGGGGGGGCAGGAGACCCAGTACTTC. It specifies CSGGPAGGQETQYF.

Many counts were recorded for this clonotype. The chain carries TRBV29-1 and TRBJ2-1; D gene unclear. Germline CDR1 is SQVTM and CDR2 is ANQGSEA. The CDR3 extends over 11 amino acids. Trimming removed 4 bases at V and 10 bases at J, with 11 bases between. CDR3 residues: CSVAVGAEQFF. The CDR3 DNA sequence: TGCAGCGTTGCGGTTGGAGCGGAGCAGTTCTTC.